This T cell receptor (beta chain) was sequenced for a study of blood T cell repertoires in COVID-19 (dated by TCRdb to about 2020). At the level of the whole study: Collaborator samples came from the United States, Italy and Spain and covered acute and convalescent phases of COVID-19. Where HLA class I and class II types were available, the types were taken from metadata supplied by the sample provider, not from assay-based typing. Subjects who had been exposed to COVID-19, were actively infected with it, or had recovered from it provided the deeply sampled blood TCRbeta repertoires that made up the dataset. The material from the prospective study consisted of cDNA or gDNA derived from T cells, B-cell-depleted T cells, or PBMCs. A de-identified subject ID, COVID-19 status, age in years and sex were almost always included in the sample metadata. Samples were obtained from the ongoing ImmuneRACE study (first 160 participants) and from about 1,300 subjects provided by 6 global collaborators. The repertoires were made available in a free public database intended to serve as a resource for research on the immune response to SARS-CoV-2. Findings and caveats that apply to the study as a whole: The amount of clinical and demographic metadata varied by source and participant and was provided uncurated.

Including cysteine and phenylalanine, the CDR3 has 15 amino acids. Only the CDR3 region is kept as DNA, spanning 45 bases read in frame from base 1. The germline V gene (reference sequence) yields SEHNR for CDR1 and FQNEAQ for CDR2. Germline trimming: 3 bases from V, 5 bases from J; junction bases outside gene matches: 8. Turning to this clone: No cognate antigen has been identified for it. Base qualities are not provided; no much larger clone lies one nucleotide away.

The immunoSEQ Assay, a bias-controlled multiplex PCR, was used to amplify TCRbeta CDR3 regions from genomic DNA. Per the original workflow: Within the assay, amplification of reference gene primers was used to estimate how many nucleated cells each sample contained. Sequence reads were collapsed and filtered to measure the absolute abundance of every unique TCRbeta CDR3 rearrangement. For each sample, productive Simpson clonality was calculated as the square root of Simpson's diversity index over productive rearrangements. Held by TCRdb, this immuneACCESS table contains in-frame sequences only and omits some clones. Under half of the omission traces to an unresolved V gene where checked; the cause of the rest is unknown. V and J calls and clone size are those listed in that table; D and trimming were worked out from the DNA. Here the sample has 60,000 to 80,000 clones; 70% to 90% occur a single time. The ten biggest clones cover roughly 4% of the sample.

Whole blood was collected in K2EDTA tubes by collaborating institutions according to the institutions' own protocols. For TCRbeta analysis, collaborators shipped samples as frozen whole blood, isolated PBMCs, or DNA extracted from either of those sample types. The sequenced sample was peripheral blood. Recombination linked TRBV7-9 to TRBJ2-5, with TRBD2 matching 8 junction bases. The TCR was taken from a human donor in a cohort sampled during active COVID-19. The base sequence is TGTGCCAGCAGCTTCGTAGCGGGACCTGCGGAGACCCAGTACTTC. Translated, it reads CASSFVAGPAETQYF.